This TCR beta chain was sequenced during a study of identical twins. Overall study findings and caveats: Monozygotic twin pairs showed more out-of-frame TCR alpha sharing than models estimated. Memory repertoires lacked the insertion deficit that abundant cord blood beta clonotypes showed.

As to this clonotype: Its antigen is not identified. A much larger clone lies one base from this, so it may be a read error.

A single record per CDR3 protein comes from TCRdb applying MiXCR to the 5' RACE reads. The sample yields 1.5 million to 2 million distinct CDR3 sequences, 32% seen once. Per germline, CDR1 DFQATT and CDR2 SNEGSKA (reference sequence). The CDR3 contains 10 residues. This clonotype was obtained from a newborn girl in good health. The chain has TRBV20-1 and TRBJ2-3, with D possibly being TRBD2 (5 bases). Material for sequencing was cord blood. The CDR3 region has the DNA TGCAGTACTAGAGCAGATACGCAGTATTTT. Protein: CSTRADTQYF.